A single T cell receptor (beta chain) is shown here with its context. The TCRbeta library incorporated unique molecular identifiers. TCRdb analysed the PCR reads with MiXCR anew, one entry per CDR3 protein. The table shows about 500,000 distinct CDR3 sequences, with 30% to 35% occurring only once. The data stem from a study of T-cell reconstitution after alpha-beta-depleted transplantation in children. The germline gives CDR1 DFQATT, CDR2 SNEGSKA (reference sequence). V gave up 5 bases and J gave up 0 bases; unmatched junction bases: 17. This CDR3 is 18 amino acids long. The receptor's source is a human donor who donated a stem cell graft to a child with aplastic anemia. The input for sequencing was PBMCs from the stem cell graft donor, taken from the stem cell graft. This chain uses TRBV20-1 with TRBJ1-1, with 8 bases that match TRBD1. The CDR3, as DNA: TGCAGTGCTGAACAGTCCGGACTCAGGGGGCTCCTGAACACTGAAGCTTTCTTT. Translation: CSAEQSGLRGLLNTEAFF.